One and the same sample provided the 32 T cell receptor beta chains below, sequenced in a study of monozygotic twins with inflammatory bowel disease. TCRdb reprocessed the 5' RACE reads, keeping one entry per CDR3 protein, no DNA. The sample's table shows around 410,000 distinct CDR3 sequences. The specimen was blood. The receptor source for this set is a human donor with ulcerative colitis or Crohn's disease, or a healthy co-twin of an affected twin (not recorded which).

CDR3 amino acids: CASRSGLAGELYEQYF. The chain is built from TRBV28 and TRBJ2-7; TCRdb calls TRBD2, which cannot be checked without DNA. Per the germline V gene, CDR1 is MDHEN and CDR2 is SYDVKM. This CDR3 is 16 amino acids long.

The chain has TRBV2 and TRBJ1-1; TCRdb's D call, TRBD1, is unchecked because there is no DNA. CDR1 and CDR2 (germline): SNHLY, FYNNEI. The CDR3 extends over 15 amino acids. CDR3 loop: CASSDRDRGGTEAFF.

The chain carries TRBV6-1 and TRBJ2-1; absent DNA, TCRdb's TRBD2 call cannot be checked. This CDR3 is 14 amino acids long. The germline CDR1 and CDR2 sequences are MNHNS and SASEGT. CDR3 in amino acids: CATRERGLRNEQFF.

This chain uses TRBV20-1 with TRBJ2-1; as DNA is missing, the TRBD2 call by TCRdb cannot be tested. Per the germline V gene, CDR1 is DFQATT and CDR2 is SNEGSKA (reference sequence). The CDR3 length is 14 residues. The CDR3 loop reads CSAREASGSNEQFF.

V usage is TRBV3-1 and J usage is TRBJ2-7; absent DNA, TCRdb's TRBD2 call cannot be checked. The germline CDR1 and CDR2 sequences are LGHDT and YNNKEL (reference sequence). The CDR3 is made up of 20 amino acids. The CDR3 sequence is CASSQGIGLAGAADSYEQYF.

The chain carries TRBV11-1 and TRBJ1-1. This CDR3 region has 19 residues. Germline V gene sequence: CDR1 SGHAT, CDR2 FQDESV (reference sequence). This chain's CDR3 is CASSLVVGLLDGANTEAFF.

J is TRBJ2-6 and V is TRBV19. Germline V gene data show CDR1 as LNHDA and CDR2 as SQIVND (reference sequence). The CDR3 covers 16 residues. The CDR3 loop is CASKVGDISGANVLTF.

The chain carries TRBV6-5 and TRBJ2-5; the TCRdb D gene call, TRBD2, has no DNA to confirm it. The germline CDR1 and CDR2 sequences are MNHEY and SVGAGI. The CDR3 sequence is 17 residues long. CDR3 residues: CASSYSRSGWVPETQYF.

The genes are TRBV29-1 and TRBJ1-5. Looked up from germline, CDR1 is SQVTM and CDR2 is ANQGSEA. The CDR3 covers 12 residues. CDR3 residues: CSVAGVNQPQHF.

The V and J genes are TRBV19 and TRBJ1-5. The CDR3 totals 12 residues. Looked up from germline, CDR1 is LNHDA and CDR2 is SQIVND (reference sequence). This CDR3 is CASSPSSQPQHF.

The gene calls are TRBV5-1 and TRBJ2-1; checking the TCRdb D call of TRBD1 is not possible without DNA. The CDR3 spans 15 residues. The germline V gene encodes CDR1 SGHRS and CDR2 YFSETQ. CDR3 loop: CASSSTGRRDNEQFF.

The rearrangement joins TRBV14 to TRBJ2-2; TCRdb reports TRBD2, a call that lacks DNA to check it against. The germline V gene has CDR1 SGHDN and CDR2 FVKESK. The CDR3 runs 18 residues. The CDR3 sequence is CASSQPAGRAAKTGELFF.

The chain is built from TRBV12-3 or TRBV12-4 and TRBJ2-1; TCRdb proposes TRBD2, but this gene call is untestable without DNA. The CDR3 loop spans 15 amino acids. The CDR3 is CASSRGSGGYNEQFF.

The CDR3 here is CASSFDRGPNYGYTF. This chain uses TRBV11-2 with TRBJ1-2; the TCRdb call, TRBD1, lacks DNA for checking. The V gene's germline CDR1 is SGHAT and CDR2 FQNNGV. This CDR3 is built from 15 residues. The variable domain in full, completed from reference TRBV11-2 and TRBJ1-2, reads EAGVAQSPRYKIIEKRQSVAFWCNPISGHATLYWYQQILGQGPKLLIQFQNNGVVDDSQLPKDRFSAERLKGVDSTLKIQPAKLEDSAVYLCASSFDRGPNYGYTFGSGTRLTVV.

The V gene is TRBV24-1, the J gene TRBJ1-2. This CDR3 has 11 amino acids. The germline V gene encodes CDR1 KGHDR and CDR2 SFDVKD. This CDR3 is CATRGNYGYTF.

The chain couples TRBV19 to TRBJ2-1; there is no DNA to check the TCRdb D call of TRBD2. This CDR3 has 15 amino acids. CDR1 is LNHDA, CDR2 SQIVND, per germline (reference sequence). CDR3 loop: CASSEGTRSYNEQFF.

This sequence joins TRBV28 and TRBJ2-5; the TRBD1 assignment by TCRdb is unverifiable without DNA. The CDR3 spans 16 residues. Germline V CDR1 and CDR2: MDHEN, SYDVKM. The CDR3 is CASSSGQGLGSETQYF.

The chain recombines TRBV7-9 with TRBJ1-1; TCRdb's D call of TRBD1 is untestable without DNA. Germline V gene data show CDR1 as SEHNR and CDR2 as FQNEAQ (reference sequence). The CDR3 has 14 amino acids. Here the CDR3 reads CASSLSGMGTEAFF.

The chain links TRBV7-8 to TRBJ2-3. Per the germline V gene, CDR1 is SGHVS and CDR2 is FQNEAQ. CDR3 length equals 14 residues. The chain's CDR3 is CASSVADRRYTQYF. The whole variable domain, filled in from reference TRBV7-8 and TRBJ2-3, reads GAGVSQSPRYKVAKRGQDVALRCDPISGHVSLFWYQQALGQGPEFLTYFQNEAQLDKSGLPSDRFFAERPEGSVSTLKIQRTQQEDSAVYLCASSVADRRYTQYFGPGTRLTVL.

The rearrangement links TRBV5-1 to TRBJ2-1; TCRdb picks TRBD2, but there is no DNA to check that call. Germline V CDR1 and CDR2: SGHRS, YFSETQ. This CDR3 has 14 residues. CDR3 in amino acids: CASSSEGRGNEQFF.

This chain links TRBV2 with TRBJ1-2. This CDR3 is built from 12 residues. CDR1 and CDR2 (germline): SNHLY, FYNNEI. The chain's CDR3 is CASTGGVYGYTF.

The chain has TRBV30 and TRBJ2-5; TCRdb calls TRBD2, which cannot be checked without DNA. Germline CDR1 and CDR2: GTSNPN and SVGIG (reference sequence). CDR3 length: 13 residues. The CDR3 reads CAWSVQGGETQYF.

This chain joins TRBV24-1 and TRBJ1-5. Per germline, CDR1 KGHDR and CDR2 SFDVKD. The CDR3 is 14 amino acids. The CDR3 region is CATSDGRLGQPQHF.

This chain connects TRBV20-1 to TRBJ2-1; the D call of TRBD2 rests on TCRdb alone, since no DNA is present to check it. Germline V gene sequence: CDR1 DFQATT, CDR2 SNEGSKA (reference sequence). This CDR3 contains 16 residues. CDR3 sequence: CSAIPVTSGPYNEQFF.

Here the CDR3 reads CAWSILAGGFNEQFF. The genes are TRBV30 and TRBJ2-1; no DNA is available, so the TRBD2 call from TCRdb remains unchecked. Per germline, CDR1 GTSNPN and CDR2 SVGIG (reference sequence). The CDR3 has 15 residues.

This sequence joins TRBV7-9 and TRBJ2-7; TCRdb returns TRBD1, unconfirmable since there is no DNA. CDR1 is SEHNR and CDR2 is FQNEAQ in the germline V gene (reference sequence). The CDR3 is made up of 14 amino acids. CDR3 region: CASSPPGQFYEQYF. The entire variable domain, with the rest obtained from reference TRBV7-9 and TRBJ2-7, is as follows: DTGVSQNPRHKITKRGQNVTFRCDPISEHNRLYWYRQTLGQGPEFLTYFQNEAQLEKSRLLSDRFSAERPKGSFSTLEIQRTEQGDSAMYLCASSPPGQFYEQYFGPGTRLTVT.

The V gene is TRBV7-9, the J gene TRBJ2-7; the TCRdb D gene call, TRBD1, has no DNA to confirm it. Germline-derived CDR1 and CDR2 are SEHNR and FQNEAQ (reference sequence). The CDR3 has 14 residues. CDR3 protein: CASSKSQGLDEQYF.

This chain connects TRBV7-2 to TRBJ1-6. Germline V gene data show CDR1 as SGHTA and CDR2 as FQGNSA. The CDR3 spans 16 residues. The CDR3 is CASSLGLGRTPSPLHF.

The rearrangement joins TRBV11-2 to TRBJ2-1; TCRdb lists TRBD2, though no DNA is available to test this call. In germline, CDR1 is SGHAT, CDR2 FQNNGV. The CDR3 loop spans 20 amino acids. CDR3 region: CASSLFGGFGTSGISNEQFF.

This sequence joins TRBV5-1 and TRBJ1-6. There are 12 residues in the CDR3. From germline, CDR1 is SGHRS and CDR2 YFSETQ. The CDR3 is CASSLKNSPLHF.

This rearrangement joins TRBV5-1 to TRBJ1-6. Germline CDR1 reads SGHRS; CDR2 reads YFSETQ. This CDR3 has 15 amino acids. The CDR3 loop is CASSLAQSNNSPLHF.

V usage is TRBV5-1 and J usage is TRBJ1-1; the D call from TCRdb, TRBD1, cannot be confirmed without DNA. The CDR3 extends over 13 amino acids. Germline V CDR1 and CDR2: SGHRS, YFSETQ. CDR3 protein: CASSQGAATEAFF.